The clone carrying this T cell receptor (beta chain) ranks as large. What it binds is unknown. These data are taken from a study of Tregs in tolerant kidney transplant recipients. Trimming at V came to 1 base and at J to 2 bases, leaving 13 bases not matched to a gene. This CDR3 is built from 19 residues. Germline V gene lookup returns CDR1 SEHNR and CDR2 FQNEAQ (reference sequence). Using immunoSEQ multiplex PCR, the repertoire was profiled, and TCRdb retains in-frame clones only, with some absent. The sample yields 950 to 1,500 clones, approximately 49% seen once. The J gene is TRBJ2-5, the V gene TRBV7-9; 10 bases map to TRBD1. Sequenced: Tregs from blood cultured with allogeneic cells. This TCR was recovered from a human donor in good health. Written as DNA, the CDR3 is TGTGCCAGCAGCTTAGTAAGAGGTACTAGGGACAGGGGTCAAGAGACCCAGTACTTC. Translated: CASSLVRGTRDRGQETQYF.